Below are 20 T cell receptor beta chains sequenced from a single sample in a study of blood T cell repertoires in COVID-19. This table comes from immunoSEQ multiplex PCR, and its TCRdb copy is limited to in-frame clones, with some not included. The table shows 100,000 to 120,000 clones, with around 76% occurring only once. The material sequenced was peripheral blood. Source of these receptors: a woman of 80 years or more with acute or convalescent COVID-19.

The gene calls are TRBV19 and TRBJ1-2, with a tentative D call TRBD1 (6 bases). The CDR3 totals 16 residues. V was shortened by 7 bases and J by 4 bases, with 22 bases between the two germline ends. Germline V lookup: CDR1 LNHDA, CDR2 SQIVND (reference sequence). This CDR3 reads CASTALGRGETYGYTF. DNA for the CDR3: TGTGCCAGTACCGCTCTGGGCAGGGGCGAGACCTATGGCTACACCTTC.

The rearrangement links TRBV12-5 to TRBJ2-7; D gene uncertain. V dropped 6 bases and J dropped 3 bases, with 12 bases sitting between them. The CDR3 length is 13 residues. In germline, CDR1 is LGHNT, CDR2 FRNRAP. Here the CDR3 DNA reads TGTGCTAGTGGGGGCTCGGCTTTCTACGAGCAGTACTTC. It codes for CASGGSAFYEQYF.

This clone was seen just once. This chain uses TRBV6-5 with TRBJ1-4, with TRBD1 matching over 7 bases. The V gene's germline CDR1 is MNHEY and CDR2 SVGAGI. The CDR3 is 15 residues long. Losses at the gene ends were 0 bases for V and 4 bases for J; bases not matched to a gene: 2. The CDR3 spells CASSYSTGDNEKLFF. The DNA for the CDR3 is TGTGCCAGCAGTTACTCAACAGGGGATAATGAAAAACTGTTTTTT.

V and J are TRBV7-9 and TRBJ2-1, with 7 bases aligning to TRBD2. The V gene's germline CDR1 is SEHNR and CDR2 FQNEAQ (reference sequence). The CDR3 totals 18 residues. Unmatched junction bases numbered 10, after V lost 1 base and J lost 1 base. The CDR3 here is CASSLGGRGPPSYNEQFF. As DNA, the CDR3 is TGTGCCAGCAGCTTAGGAGGGAGGGGTCCTCCTTCCTACAATGAGCAGTTCTTC.

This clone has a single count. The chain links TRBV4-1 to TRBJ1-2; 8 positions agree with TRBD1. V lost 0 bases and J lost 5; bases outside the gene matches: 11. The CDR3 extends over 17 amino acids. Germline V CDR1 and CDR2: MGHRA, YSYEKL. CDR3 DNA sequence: TGCGCCAGCAGCCAAGACCGCACGACAGGGGCGCTATATGGCTACACCTTC. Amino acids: CASSQDRTTGALYGYTF.

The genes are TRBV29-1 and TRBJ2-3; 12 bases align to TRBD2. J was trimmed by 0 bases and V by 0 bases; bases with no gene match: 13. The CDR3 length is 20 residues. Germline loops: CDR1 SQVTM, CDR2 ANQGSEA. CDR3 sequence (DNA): TGCAGCGTTGAAGATCGGACCGGACTAGCGGGGATTACTAGCACAGATACGCAGTATTTT. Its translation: CSVEDRTGLAGITSTDTQYF.

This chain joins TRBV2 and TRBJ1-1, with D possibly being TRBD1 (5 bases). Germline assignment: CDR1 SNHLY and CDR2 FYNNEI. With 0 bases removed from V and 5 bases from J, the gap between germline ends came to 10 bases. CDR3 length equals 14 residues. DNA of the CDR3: TGTGCCAGCAGTGAAGCGGGGCGGGGGACTGAAGCTTTCTTT. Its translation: CASSEAGRGTEAFF.

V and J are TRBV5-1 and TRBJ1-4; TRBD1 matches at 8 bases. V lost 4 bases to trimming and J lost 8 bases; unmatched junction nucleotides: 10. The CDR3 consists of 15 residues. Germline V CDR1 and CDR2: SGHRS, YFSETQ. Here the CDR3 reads CASSDPTGGNEKLFF. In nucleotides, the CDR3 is TGCGCCAGCAGCGACCCAACAGGGGGGAACGAAAAACTGTTTTTT.

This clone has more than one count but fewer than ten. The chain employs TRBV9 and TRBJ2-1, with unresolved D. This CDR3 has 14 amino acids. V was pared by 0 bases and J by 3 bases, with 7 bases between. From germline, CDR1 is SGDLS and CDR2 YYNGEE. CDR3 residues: CASSVDPGYNEQFF. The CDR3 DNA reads TGTGCCAGCAGCGTAGATCCGGGCTACAATGAGCAGTTCTTC.

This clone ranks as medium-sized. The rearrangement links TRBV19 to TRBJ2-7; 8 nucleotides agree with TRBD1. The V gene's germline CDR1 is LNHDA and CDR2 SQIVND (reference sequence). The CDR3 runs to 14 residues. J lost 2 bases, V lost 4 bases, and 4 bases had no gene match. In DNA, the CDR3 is TGTGCCAGTAGTAACCGGGACAGGACCTACGAGCAGTACTTC. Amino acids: CASSNRDRTYEQYF.

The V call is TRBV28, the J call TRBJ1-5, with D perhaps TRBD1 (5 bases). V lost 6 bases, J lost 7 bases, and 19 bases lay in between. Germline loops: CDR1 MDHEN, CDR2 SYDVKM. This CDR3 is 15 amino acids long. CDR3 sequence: CASSRTQGLEQPQHF. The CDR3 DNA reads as TGTGCCAGCAGCCGGACTCAGGGACTTGAGCAGCCCCAGCATTTT.

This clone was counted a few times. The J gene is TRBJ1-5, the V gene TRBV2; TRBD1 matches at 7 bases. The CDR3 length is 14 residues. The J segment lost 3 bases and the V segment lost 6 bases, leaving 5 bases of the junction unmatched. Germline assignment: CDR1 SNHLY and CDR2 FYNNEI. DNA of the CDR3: TGTGCCAGCAGATGGGACAGTACCAATCAGCCCCAGCATTTT. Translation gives CASRWDSTNQPQHF.

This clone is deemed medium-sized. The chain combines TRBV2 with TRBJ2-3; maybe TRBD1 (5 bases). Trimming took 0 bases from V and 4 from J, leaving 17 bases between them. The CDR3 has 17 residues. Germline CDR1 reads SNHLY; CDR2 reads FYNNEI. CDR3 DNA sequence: TGTGCCAGCAGTGAAGCGTCAGGGTTTTTCTCATCAGATACGCAGTATTTT. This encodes CASSEASGFFSSDTQYF.

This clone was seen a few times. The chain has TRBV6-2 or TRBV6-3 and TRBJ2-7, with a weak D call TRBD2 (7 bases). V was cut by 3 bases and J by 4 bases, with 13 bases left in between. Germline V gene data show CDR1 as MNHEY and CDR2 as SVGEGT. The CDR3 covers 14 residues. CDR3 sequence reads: CASSYWGGRYEQYF. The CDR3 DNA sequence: TGTGCCAGCAGTTATTGGGGGGGCCGGTACGAGCAGTACTTC.

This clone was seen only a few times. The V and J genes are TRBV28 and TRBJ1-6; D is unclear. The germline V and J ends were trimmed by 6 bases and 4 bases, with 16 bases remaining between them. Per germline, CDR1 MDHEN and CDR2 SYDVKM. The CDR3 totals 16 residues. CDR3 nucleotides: TGTGCCAGCAGCCCAAGTACGGGATTTTATAATTCACCCCTCCACTTT. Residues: CASSPSTGFYNSPLHF.

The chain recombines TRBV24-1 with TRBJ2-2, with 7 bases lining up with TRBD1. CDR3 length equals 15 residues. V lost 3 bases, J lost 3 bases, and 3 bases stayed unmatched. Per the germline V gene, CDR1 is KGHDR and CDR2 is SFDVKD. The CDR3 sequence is CATSDPGTDTGELFF. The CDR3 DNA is TGTGCCACCAGTGATCCCGGGACAGACACCGGGGAGCTGTTTTTT.

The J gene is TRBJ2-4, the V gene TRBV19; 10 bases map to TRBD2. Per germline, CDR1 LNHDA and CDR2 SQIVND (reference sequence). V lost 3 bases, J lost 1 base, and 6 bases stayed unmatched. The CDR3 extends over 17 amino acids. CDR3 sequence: CASSIGAGGTAKNIQYF. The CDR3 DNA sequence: TGTGCCAGTAGTATCGGAGCGGGAGGGACGGCCAAAAACATTCAGTACTTC.

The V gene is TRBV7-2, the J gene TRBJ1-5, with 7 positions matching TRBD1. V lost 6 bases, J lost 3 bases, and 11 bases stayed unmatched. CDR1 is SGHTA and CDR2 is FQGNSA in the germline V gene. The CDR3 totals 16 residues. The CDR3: CASSFPAQGSNQPQHF. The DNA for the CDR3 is TGTGCCAGCAGTTTCCCGGCACAGGGGTCCAATCAGCCCCAGCATTTT.

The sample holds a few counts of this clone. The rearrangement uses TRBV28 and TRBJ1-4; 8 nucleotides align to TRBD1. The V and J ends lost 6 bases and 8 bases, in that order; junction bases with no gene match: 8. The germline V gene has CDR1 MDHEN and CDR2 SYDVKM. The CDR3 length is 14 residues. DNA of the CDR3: TGTGCCAGCAGACTACAGGGGGTATGGGAAAAACTGTTTTTT. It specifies CASRLQGVWEKLFF.

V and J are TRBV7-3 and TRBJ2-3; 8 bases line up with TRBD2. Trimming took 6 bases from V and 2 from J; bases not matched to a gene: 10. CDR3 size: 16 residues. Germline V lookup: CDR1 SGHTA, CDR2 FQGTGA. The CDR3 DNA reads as TGTGCCAGCAGTATTGGACTAGCTGGGGCCACAGATACGCAGTATTTT. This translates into CASSIGLAGATDTQYF.